Below, 18 T cell receptor beta chains from the same sample are listed, as sequenced in a study of T-cell memory formation after mild COVID-19 (dated by TCRdb to the early 2020s). Library preparation used 5' RACE. TCRdb names Illumina NovaSeq 6000 as the instrument used. TCRdb passed the public sequencing reads through fastp at Q25 and MiXCR, retaining productive beta sequences. When rows share a CDR3 protein, they turn into one entry using the most common DNA and genes. This sample comprises around 150,000 distinct CDR3 sequences, roughly 28% of them detected only once. About 12% of the sample rests with the top ten. The specimen was PBMCs or a T cell subset sorted from them (not recorded which). The receptors derive from an adult woman who had mild COVID-19 (a few samples of this study predate the infection). The sample titles of this study are shuffled in the database, so cell type and time point are left out; the donor was told from shared clones.

The chain carries TRBV5-6 and TRBJ2-7; D is ambiguous. This CDR3 has 14 amino acids. Germline CDR1 is SGHDT and CDR2 is YYEEEE. The V gene lost 2 bases and the J gene lost 4 bases, with 13 bases spanning the gap. The CDR3 reads CASSFKYSEYEQYF. CDR3 sequence (DNA): TGTGCCAGCAGCTTCAAGTACAGCGAGTACGAGCAGTACTTC.

This clonotype was counted between two and nine times. The rearrangement uses TRBV2 and TRBJ2-2; D gene unclear. The CDR3 totals 14 residues. V lost 4 bases, J lost 1 base, and 7 bases lay in between. Germline lookup yields CDR1 SNHLY and CDR2 FYNNEI. CDR3 protein: CASSAGRNTGELFF. CDR3 in DNA: TGTGCCAGCAGTGCCGGTAGGAACACCGGGGAGCTGTTTTTT.

This clonotype occurred a few times. The V and J genes are TRBV5-1 and TRBJ2-1, with D maybe TRBD2 (5 bases). V was trimmed by 1 base and J by 2 bases, leaving 13 bases between them. CDR1 is SGHRS and CDR2 is YFSETQ in the germline V gene. The CDR3 is 16 residues long. The chain's CDR3 is CASSLWSGFTYNEQFF. CDR3 nucleotide sequence: TGCGCCAGCAGCTTGTGGTCGGGGTTCACCTACAATGAGCAGTTCTTC.

This clonotype was seen a few times. The genes are TRBV7-2 and TRBJ2-7, with TRBD2 matching over 8 bases. This CDR3 comprises 15 residues. Germline V gene data show CDR1 as SGHTA and CDR2 as FQGNSA. Germline trimming cut 1 base from V and 4 bases from J; bases unmatched to any gene: 6. CDR3 DNA: TGTGCCAGCAGCTTAGAGGTCGGCGGGAGGTACGAGCAGTACTTC. It yields the protein CASSLEVGGRYEQYF.

In its sample, this clonotype was seen once. The chain has TRBV6-6 and TRBJ2-7, with a weak D call TRBD2 (6 bases). V was pared by 2 bases and J by 3 bases, with 14 bases between. The CDR3 consists of 15 residues. In germline, CDR1 is MNHNY, CDR2 SVGAGI (reference sequence). The CDR3 DNA reads as TGTGCCAGCAGTTACGTCCTCGCGGGGAGCTACGAGCAGTACTTC. It is translated as CASSYVLAGSYEQYF.

The rearrangement uses TRBV20-1 and TRBJ2-1, with D tentatively TRBD2 (5 bases). This CDR3 contains 13 residues. V gave up 2 bases and J gave up 7 bases, with 12 bases separating them. CDR1 is DFQATT and CDR2 is SNEGSKA in the germline V gene (reference sequence). CDR3 nucleotide sequence: TGCAGTGCTAGATCATGGCCGGGGAATGAGCAGTTCTTC. Protein: CSARSWPGNEQFF.

The chain uses TRBV3-1 and TRBJ1-1; the D gene is possibly TRBD1 (6 bases). CDR1 is LGHDT and CDR2 is YNNKEL in the germline V gene (reference sequence). Trimming took 4 bases from V and 4 from J, leaving 19 bases between them. The CDR3 sequence is 16 residues long. The CDR3 sequence is CASSPYPGTKGTEAFF. CDR3 bases: TGTGCCAGCAGCCCGTATCCCGGGACAAAGGGCACTGAAGCTTTCTTT.

This rearrangement joins TRBV6-1 to TRBJ1-4; D gene unclear. The CDR3 length is 13 residues. Germline V gives CDR1 MNHNS, CDR2 SASEGT. Trimming removed 3 bases from V and 6 bases from J, with 8 bases in between. CDR3 nucleotide sequence: TGTGCCAGCAGTGACGCCGGGGATGAAAAACTGTTTTTT. It translates to CASSDAGDEKLFF.

A few counts support this clonotype. The chain uses TRBV4-3 and TRBJ2-4; the match to TRBD2 covers 7 bases. This CDR3 is built from 15 residues. Germline-derived CDR1 and CDR2 are LGHNA and YSLEER. V was clipped by 2 bases and J by 2 bases; unmatched bases: 3. For the CDR3, the DNA is TGCGCCAGCAGCCAAACTAGCGTGACCAAAAACATTCAGTACTTC. Its protein product is CASSQTSVTKNIQYF.

The gene calls are TRBV6-5 and TRBJ2-5; weak D call: TRBD1 (6 bases). Germline assignment: CDR1 MNHEY and CDR2 SVGAGI. Trimming removed 2 bases at V and 0 bases at J, with 25 bases between. CDR3 length: 20 amino acids. The CDR3 DNA reads TGTGCCAGCAGTTACGAAGGGGCCCCGTTCCCGGGACAATACCAAGAGACCCAGTACTTC. Residues: CASSYEGAPFPGQYQETQYF.

This clonotype was detected ten times or more. The gene calls are TRBV6-1 and TRBJ2-3, with D uncertain. The CDR3 has 13 residues. Germline V gene data show CDR1 as MNHNS and CDR2 as SASEGT. Trimming pared 2 bases from V and 5 bases from J, leaving 8 bases between. The CDR3 protein is CASSENPLDTQYF. The CDR3 nucleotides read TGTGCCAGCAGTGAAAACCCCCTAGATACGCAGTATTTT.

The CDR3, as DNA: TGTGCCAGCAGCTTATCCAGGGCAGGGGGCTACCGCAATGGCTACACCTTC. It translates to CASSLSRAGGYRNGYTF. The V and J genes are TRBV7-8 and TRBJ1-2; 8 nucleotides match TRBD1. Germline lookup yields CDR1 SGHVS and CDR2 FQNEAQ. The CDR3 consists of 17 residues. J lost 6 bases, V lost 2 bases, and 14 bases had no gene match.

This clonotype showed up just a few times. The chain couples TRBV29-1 to TRBJ2-1; possibly TRBD2 for D (5 bases). V was shortened by 0 bases and J by 3 bases, with 18 bases between the two germline ends. The CDR3 is made up of 17 amino acids. CDR1 and CDR2 (germline): SQVTM, ANQGSEA. Here the CDR3 DNA reads TGCAGCGTTGAAGATCTGTACGGGGTCTTGGGCTACAATGAGCAGTTCTTC. Protein product: CSVEDLYGVLGYNEQFF.

The sample holds a few counts of this clonotype. The chain employs TRBV20-1 and TRBJ2-5; a weak D match, TRBD1 (5 bases). The CDR3 sequence is 12 residues long. V lost 3 bases and J 5 bases, leaving 10 bases between the germline ends. CDR1 is DFQATT and CDR2 is SNEGSKA in the germline V gene (reference sequence). CDR3 sequence (DNA): TGCAGTGCTAGTCGCAGGGCGGAGACCCAGTACTTC. Its protein is CSASRRAETQYF.

The chain joins TRBV7-9 to TRBJ1-2, with 7 bases that match TRBD1. This CDR3 is 15 amino acids long. The V segment lost 5 bases and the J segment 3 bases; nucleotides outside the gene matches: 9. In germline, CDR1 is SEHNR, CDR2 FQNEAQ (reference sequence). This CDR3 reads CASSLLAGTDYGYTF. CDR3 sequence (DNA): TGTGCCAGCAGCCTACTGGCCGGGACAGACTATGGCTACACCTTC. The whole variable domain, filled in from reference TRBV7-9 and TRBJ1-2, reads DTGVSQNPRHKITKRGQNVTFRCDPISEHNRLYWYRQTLGQGPEFLTYFQNEAQLEKSRLLSDRFSAERPKGSFSTLEIQRTEQGDSAMYLCASSLLAGTDYGYTFGSGTRLTVV.

The J gene is TRBJ2-2, the V gene TRBV10-3; TRBD1 matches at 7 bases. Germline V lookup: CDR1 ENHRY, CDR2 SYGVKD. J lost 5 bases, V lost 4 bases, and 7 bases had no gene match. The CDR3 totals 15 residues. CDR3 nucleotides: TGTGCCATCAGTGGCCGGGACAGTATAACCGGGGAGCTGTTTTTT. Its protein product is CAISGRDSITGELFF.

The chain recombines TRBV20-1 with TRBJ2-3, with 11 bases aligning to TRBD1. This CDR3 has 14 amino acids. Germline V gene lookup returns CDR1 DFQATT and CDR2 SNEGSKA (reference sequence). The ends lost 5 bases at V and 3 bases at J; junction bases unmatched: 4. The CDR3 loop reads CSARDRGRTDTQYF. CDR3 bases: TGCAGTGCTCGGGACAGGGGGAGAACAGATACGCAGTATTTT.

This clonotype occurred a few times. This chain uses TRBV5-8 with TRBJ2-7; 9 nucleotides align to TRBD2. This CDR3 is built from 13 residues. After removal of 1 base from V and 11 bases from J, the junction contained 7 bases not matched to a gene. Germline V CDR1 and CDR2: SGHTS, YDEGEE. CDR3 DNA sequence: TGTGCCAGCAGCTTGTCGCCTAGCGGGACAGAGTACTTC. Translated: CASSLSPSGTEYF.